The 18 T cell receptor beta chains in this list originate from one sample, sequenced in a study of cytomegalovirus exposure and HLA in healthy donors. The PCR employed 60 Vbeta primers together with 13 Jbeta primers. Assay: immunoSEQ multiplex PCR; the TCRdb copy retains only in-frame clones and omits some. Its clone listing holds roughly 55,000 clones. The sample comprised PBMCs. The receptors were sampled from a man aged 50 to 59 in good health and CMV-seropositive.

This chain links TRBV7-9 with TRBJ1-5; D is undetermined. This CDR3 region has 15 residues. Germline V gene sequence: CDR1 SEHNR, CDR2 FQNEAQ (reference sequence). Trimming removed 5 bases at V and 3 bases at J, with 14 bases between. The CDR3 sequence is CASSLGWRANQPQHF. CDR3 nucleotide sequence: TGTGCCAGCAGCCTGGGTTGGAGGGCCAATCAGCCCCAGCATTTT.

This chain connects TRBV7-8 to TRBJ2-7, with D perhaps matching TRBD1 (6 bases). This CDR3 region has 13 residues. V lost 3 bases and J lost 4, with 10 bases in between. CDR1 SGHVS and CDR2 FQNEAQ come from the germline V gene. The CDR3 region is CASSLDSSYEQYF. CDR3 nucleotides: TGTGCCAGCAGCTTGGACAGCTCGTACGAGCAGTACTTC.

The V call is TRBV7-3, the J call TRBJ2-1; 8 bases align to TRBD1. V was clipped by 5 bases and J by 13 bases; unmatched bases: 10. The CDR3 length is 13 residues. Germline CDR1 reads SGHTA; CDR2 reads FQGTGA. The CDR3 nucleotides are TGTGCCAGCAGCCTGGGGCAGGGGGCAGGACAGTTCTTC. Amino acids: CASSLGQGAGQFF.

The genes are TRBV18 and TRBJ2-7; 14 bases align to TRBD2. The V segment lost 3 bases and the J segment 6 bases; nucleotides outside the gene matches: 13. The CDR3 length is 18 residues. Germline values: CDR1 KGHSH, CDR2 LQKENI. The CDR3 DNA is TGTGCCAGCTCACCCTCAACGCTGACTAGCGGGGGGGCGGGCGAGCAGTACTTC. This translates into CASSPSTLTSGGAGEQYF.

CDR3 residues: CASSTADSLNTEAFF. The CDR3 DNA is TGTGCCAGCAGCACAGCGGACTCCTTGAACACTGAAGCTTTCTTT. The rearrangement joins TRBV9 to TRBJ1-1; the D is unclear. The CDR3 loop spans 15 amino acids. CDR1 is SGDLS, CDR2 YYNGEE, per germline. The V end was cut by 4 bases, the J end by 0 bases, with 13 bases between.

The rearrangement links TRBV30 to TRBJ1-1; D might be TRBD1 (6 bases). Germline V CDR1 and CDR2: GTSNPN, SVGIG (reference sequence). The germline V and J ends were trimmed by 3 bases and 1 base, with 9 bases remaining between them. The CDR3 runs 13 residues. The CDR3 nucleotides read TGTGCCTGGAGGACGACAGGGAACACTGAAGCTTTCTTT. It codes for CAWRTTGNTEAFF.

The chain is built from TRBV18 and TRBJ1-3; D possibly corresponds to TRBD1 (5 bases). The CDR3 is made up of 17 amino acids. Trimming removed 4 bases at V and 0 bases at J, with 16 bases between. The germline V gene encodes CDR1 KGHSH and CDR2 LQKENI. CDR3 nucleotide sequence: TGTGCCAGCTCACAACAGACAGCACCCCTCTCTGGAAACACCATATATTTT. Protein product: CASSQQTAPLSGNTIYF.

The chain is built from TRBV29-1 and TRBJ2-7, with D perhaps TRBD1 (7 bases). Trimming removed 5 bases at V and 3 bases at J, with 11 bases between. Germline CDR1 and CDR2: SQVTM and ANQGSEA. CDR3 length: 12 residues. The CDR3 sequence is CSVQGGVYEQYF. The CDR3 DNA reads as TGCAGCGTTCAGGGGGGAGTCTACGAGCAGTACTTC.

The chain is built from TRBV28 and TRBJ2-1; 8 bases are a match to TRBD2. After removal of 4 bases from V and 15 bases from J, the junction contained 5 bases not matched to a gene. Germline V CDR1 and CDR2: MDHEN, SYDVKM. There are 11 residues in the CDR3. The CDR3 DNA reads TGTGCCAGCAGTTCCCAGCGGGAGAGGTTCTTC. Translation gives CASSSQRERFF.

This chain uses TRBV27 with TRBJ1-2; 9 positions agree with TRBD1. V gave up 7 bases and J gave up 6 bases; unmatched junction bases: 6. The CDR3 loop spans 13 amino acids. CDR1 and CDR2 from the germline V gene are MNHEY and SMNVEV (reference sequence). CDR3 nucleotide sequence: TGTGCCAGCACTCAACAGGGGGCTAATGGCTACACCTTC. Encoded protein: CASTQQGANGYTF.

V is TRBV4-3 and J is TRBJ2-1; TRBD2 matches 11 bases. Germline V CDR1 and CDR2: LGHNA, YSLEER. V was pared by 6 bases and J by 7 bases, with 8 bases of the junction left unmatched. The CDR3 loop spans 15 amino acids. DNA for the CDR3: TGCGCCAGCAGTCTCACCGGGACTAGCGGTAATGAGCAGTTCTTC. It is translated as CASSLTGTSGNEQFF.

The chain combines TRBV5-1 with TRBJ2-1; a weak D match, TRBD1 (6 bases). V shed 4 bases and J shed 6 bases, with 8 bases lying between them. CDR1 is SGHRS and CDR2 is YFSETQ in the germline V gene. This CDR3 is 12 amino acids long. CDR3 DNA: TGCGCCAGCAGCCAGACAGGCAATGAGCAGTTCTTC. Amino acid sequence: CASSQTGNEQFF. The whole variable domain, filled in from reference TRBV5-1 and TRBJ2-1, reads KAGVTQTPRYLIKTRGQQVTLSCSPISGHRSVSWYQQTPGQGLQFLFEYFSETQRNKGNFPGRFSGRQFSNSRSEMNVSTLELGDSALYLCASSQTGNEQFFGPGTRLTVL.

The chain couples TRBV6-5 to TRBJ2-7; 8 bases are shared with TRBD1. Unmatched junction bases numbered 4, after V lost 1 base and J lost 2 bases. Per the germline V gene, CDR1 is MNHEY and CDR2 is SVGAGI. The CDR3 totals 15 residues. The CDR3 DNA follows: TGTGCCAGCAGTTACTTCACAGGGGGTGCCTACGAGCAGTACTTC. Translated, it gives CASSYFTGGAYEQYF.

This chain links TRBV9 with TRBJ1-2; 7 nucleotides align to TRBD1. V was pared by 6 bases and J by 4 bases, with 9 bases of the junction left unmatched. The CDR3 totals 14 residues. Per germline, CDR1 SGDLS and CDR2 YYNGEE. Here the CDR3 reads CASTEGGSGYGYTF. The CDR3 DNA follows: TGTGCCAGCACCGAAGGGGGCTCTGGCTATGGCTACACCTTC. Looking up the rest from reference TRBV9 and TRBJ1-2 gives the full variable domain: DSGVTQTPKHLITATGQRVTLRCSPRSGDLSVYWYQQSLDQGLQFLIQYYNGEERAKGNILERFSAQQFPDLHSELNLSSLELGDSALYFCASTEGGSGYGYTFGSGTRLTVV.

This chain joins TRBV9 and TRBJ2-2; maybe TRBD1 (7 bases). V was cut by 1 base and J by 5 bases, with 15 bases left in between. From germline, CDR1 is SGDLS and CDR2 YYNGEE. The CDR3 consists of 16 residues. The CDR3 sequence is CASSVQAGGGTGELFF. Written as DNA, the CDR3 is TGTGCCAGCAGCGTACAGGCAGGGGGAGGAACCGGGGAGCTGTTTTTT.

This chain uses TRBV4-2 with TRBJ2-6; 11 positions match TRBD2. The CDR3 extends over 18 amino acids. Germline lookup yields CDR1 LGHNA and CDR2 YNFKEQ. The junction had 2 bases not matched to a gene; V was cut back by 0 bases and J by 1 base. The CDR3 sequence: CASSQETSGTSGANVLTF. CDR3 DNA: TGTGCCAGCAGCCAAGAGACTAGCGGGACATCTGGGGCCAACGTCCTGACTTTC.

Of note for this clone: Other DNA sequences in the sample encode the same CDR3. The chain combines TRBV4-3 with TRBJ1-1, with D unresolved. The CDR3 consists of 14 residues. Germline lookup yields CDR1 LGHNA and CDR2 YSLEER. The V end lost 1 base, the J end lost 1 base, and 7 bases lay between the germline ends. Written as DNA, the CDR3 is TGCGCCAGCAGCCAAGGCCGGGAGAACACTGAAGCTTTCTTT. Translating gives CASSQGRENTEAFF.

This chain uses TRBV7-9 with TRBJ1-1, with 7 bases matching TRBD1. The CDR3 runs to 14 residues. With V trimmed by 9 bases and J by 0 bases, 7 bases remained unmatched. In germline, CDR1 is SEHNR, CDR2 FQNEAQ (reference sequence). The CDR3 here is CASKGAHMNTEAFF. The CDR3 region has the DNA TGTGCCAGTAAGGGGGCCCACATGAACACTGAAGCTTTCTTT.